These 15 T cell receptor beta chains share one sample of origin, sequenced in a study of T cell responses to AZD1222 COVID-19 vaccine. Sequencing was performed with immunoSEQ multiplex PCR; in TCRdb, only in-frame clones are kept and a portion is missing. This table holds around 97,000 clones, about 90% found once. The sample in question was peripheral blood, obtained on day 0 of AZD1222 vaccination. These receptors were obtained from an adult in good health.

This clone was detected only once. This rearrangement joins TRBV19 to TRBJ1-4, with D maybe TRBD1 (5 bases). The CDR3 spans 17 residues. Trimming stripped 4 bases from V and 8 bases from J, with 23 bases between. Germline V gives CDR1 LNHDA, CDR2 SQIVND (reference sequence). This chain's CDR3 is CASSTRLGVSLREKLFF. The CDR3 DNA reads as TGTGCCAGTAGTACCCGACTAGGGGTCAGCCTAAGAGAAAAACTGTTTTTT.

V gene TRBV12-3 or TRBV12-4 combines with J gene TRBJ1-2; no firm D call. The germline V and J ends were trimmed by 3 bases and 2 bases, with 7 bases remaining between them. This CDR3 has 13 residues. The CDR3 sequence: CASSLAGNYGYTF. The CDR3, as DNA: TGTGCCAGCAGTTTGGCGGGGAACTATGGCTACACCTTC.

The chain employs TRBV4-3 and TRBJ1-5; D is perhaps TRBD1 (6 bases). The CDR3 spans 15 residues. Germline assignment: CDR1 LGHNA and CDR2 YSLEER. V was shortened by 1 base and J by 5 bases, with 12 bases between the two germline ends. The DNA of the CDR3 is TGCGCCAGCAGCCAAGGACGAGGGGGGGATCAGCCCCAGCATTTT. Protein product: CASSQGRGGDQPQHF.

The CDR3 region is CSVPREGADTQYF. DNA for the CDR3: TGCAGCGTCCCCCGGGAGGGCGCAGATACGCAGTATTTT. This chain joins TRBV29-1 and TRBJ2-3, with TRBD2 matching over 8 bases. This CDR3 spans 13 amino acids. Per germline, CDR1 SQVTM and CDR2 ANQGSEA. With 6 bases clipped from V and 4 bases from J, the junction kept 6 bases outside the gene matches.

CDR3 sequence: CASSSGSGQGFFEQYF. The DNA of the CDR3 is TGTGCCAGCAGCTCGGGGTCAGGACAGGGGTTCTTCGAGCAGTACTTC. The rearrangement links TRBV7-9 to TRBJ2-7; 9 bases map to TRBD1. Trimming took 4 bases from V and 6 from J; bases not matched to a gene: 13. This CDR3 is 16 amino acids long. Germline-derived CDR1 and CDR2 are SEHNR and FQNEAQ (reference sequence).

As concerns this clone: This same CDR3 is encoded by further DNA sequences in the sample. J is TRBJ1-2 and V is TRBV20-1, with a weak D call TRBD1 (5 bases). V lost 3 bases and J 3 bases, leaving 5 bases between the germline ends. The CDR3 runs to 11 residues. Per the germline V gene, CDR1 is DFQATT and CDR2 is SNEGSKA (reference sequence). The chain's CDR3 is CSARGDYGYTF. The CDR3 DNA follows: TGCAGTGCTAGGGGGGACTATGGCTACACCTTC.

The V gene is TRBV19, the J gene TRBJ1-5; 10 nucleotides agree with TRBD1. Germline CDR1 is LNHDA and CDR2 is SQIVND (reference sequence). CDR3 length equals 14 residues. Unmatched junction bases numbered 4, after V lost 9 bases and J lost 2 bases. Here the CDR3 reads CASAGTGGNQPQHF. Written as DNA, the CDR3 is TGTGCCAGCGCCGGGACAGGGGGCAATCAGCCCCAGCATTTT.

This chain links TRBV20-1 with TRBJ1-2; 7 positions agree with TRBD1. The germline gives CDR1 DFQATT, CDR2 SNEGSKA (reference sequence). This CDR3 contains 16 residues. The ends lost 3 bases at V and 1 base at J; junction bases unmatched: 11. The CDR3 here is CSASTGTAIFNYGYTF. The CDR3 nucleotides are TGCAGTGCTAGTACCGGGACAGCGATCTTTAACTATGGCTACACCTTC.

CDR3 sequence (DNA): TGTGCCAGCAGTGAAGCGACCGAGCAGTACTTC. Its translation: CASSEATEQYF. The J gene is TRBJ2-7, the V gene TRBV6-1; D is undetermined. V lost 0 bases to trimming and J lost 6 bases, with 3 bases between them. Germline CDR1 MNHNS, CDR2 SASEGT. This CDR3 region has 11 residues.

The rearrangement uses TRBV28 and TRBJ2-3; D is possibly TRBD2 (5 bases). From germline, CDR1 is MDHEN and CDR2 SYDVKM. Trimming took 6 bases from V and 7 from J, leaving 20 bases between them. This CDR3 contains 15 residues. The CDR3 is CASSILPQTGNTQYF. CDR3 coding DNA: TGTGCCAGCAGCATACTCCCCCAAACGGGAAATACGCAGTATTTT.

The chain couples TRBV13 to TRBJ2-1; 11 positions agree with TRBD2. This CDR3 spans 16 amino acids. V shed 6 bases, J shed 5 bases, and the junction held 9 bases outside the gene matches. Germline CDR1 is PRHDT and CDR2 is FYEKMQ (reference sequence). CDR3 residues: CASRQAGTSGNNEQFF. The CDR3 nucleotides read TGTGCCAGCAGGCAAGCCGGGACTAGCGGAAACAATGAGCAGTTCTTC.

V usage is TRBV7-2 and J usage is TRBJ1-5; no reliable D call. CDR1 and CDR2 from the germline V gene are SGHTA and FQGNSA. The V end lost 2 bases, the J end lost 0 bases, and 2 bases lay between the germline ends. This CDR3 comprises 13 residues. CDR3 loop: CASSLFSNQPQHF. CDR3 DNA sequence: TGTGCCAGCAGCTTATTTAGCAATCAGCCCCAGCATTTT.

The V and J genes are TRBV7-2 and TRBJ1-1, with D possibly TRBD1 on 5 matching bases. Germline loops: CDR1 SGHTA, CDR2 FQGNSA. The CDR3 is made up of 15 amino acids. The V gene lost 0 bases and the J gene lost 1 base, with 9 bases spanning the gap. The CDR3 region is CASSLAAGPNTEAFF. Written as DNA, the CDR3 is TGTGCCAGCAGCTTAGCGGCAGGGCCGAACACTGAAGCTTTCTTT.

CDR3 nucleotide sequence: TGTGCCAGCAGTGAAGGTTGGACAGGGTCTCCTGGCTACACCTTC. Amino acid sequence: CASSEGWTGSPGYTF. The rearrangement uses TRBV6-1 and TRBJ1-2, with 8 bases that match TRBD1. Germline CDR1 and CDR2: MNHNS and SASEGT. V trimming: 1 base; J trimming: 7 bases; junction bases outside the gene matches: 8. The CDR3 length is 15 residues.

This rearrangement joins TRBV10-3 to TRBJ1-2; 9 bases line up with TRBD1. The CDR3 totals 14 residues. CDR1 ENHRY and CDR2 SYGVKD come from the germline V gene. Losses at the gene ends were 6 bases for V and 2 bases for J; bases not matched to a gene: 4. In DNA, the CDR3 is TGTGCCATCAGGGAAACAGGGGGCAACTATGGCTACACCTTC. This gives the protein CAIRETGGNYGYTF.